This is a list of T cell receptor beta chains from one sample in a study of blood T cell repertoires in COVID-19. Sequencing used immunoSEQ multiplex PCR; TCRdb keeps in-frame clones, though not all of them. The sample has around 300,000 clones; approximately 90% are singletons. Specimen: peripheral blood. All receptors come from a woman between 50 and 59 years old with COVID-19, enrolled during active disease. Each CDR3 is given with its conserved first and last residue. Each record gives: clone size, D gene, V gene, J gene, CDR3 protein, CDR3 DNA. D genes are given only for firm matches. Only some rows state a clone size, as once, few, many or a class for expanded clones.

clone size: NA
D gene: NA
V gene: TRBV10-3
J gene: TRBJ2-5
CDR3 protein: CAISERETQYF
CDR3 DNA: TGTGCCATCAGTGAGCGGGAGACCCAGTACTTC

clone size: NA
D gene: NA
V gene: TRBV19
J gene: TRBJ1-2
CDR3 protein: CASSIDRTNYGYTF
CDR3 DNA: TGTGCCAGTAGTATAGACAGGACTAACTATGGCTACACCTTC

clone size: once
D gene: TRBD2
V gene: TRBV7-2
J gene: TRBJ2-1
CDR3 protein: CASSKTSAVEQFF
CDR3 DNA: TGTGCCAGCAGCAAGACTAGCGCGGTTGAGCAGTTCTTC

clone size: NA
D gene: TRBD2
V gene: TRBV5-1
J gene: TRBJ2-1
CDR3 protein: CASSLSTSGTEQFF
CDR3 DNA: TGCGCCAGCAGCTTGAGTACTAGCGGGACGGAGCAGTTCTTC

clone size: NA
D gene: TRBD2
V gene: TRBV30
J gene: TRBJ2-7
CDR3 protein: CAWSTGLQPLREQYF
CDR3 DNA: TGTGCCTGGAGTACGGGACTACAACCTCTACGGGAGCAGTACTTC

clone size: once
D gene: NA
V gene: TRBV5-4
J gene: TRBJ1-1
CDR3 protein: CASSLGGVNTEAFF
CDR3 DNA: TGTGCCAGCAGCTTGGGGGGGGTGAACACTGAAGCTTTCTTT

clone size: NA
D gene: NA
V gene: TRBV6-6
J gene: TRBJ2-2
CDR3 protein: CASSPPGANTGELFF
CDR3 DNA: TGTGCCAGCAGTCCTCCCGGGGCGAACACCGGGGAGCTGTTTTTT

clone size: NA
D gene: TRBD1
V gene: TRBV9
J gene: TRBJ2-5
CDR3 protein: CASSLWTGETQYF
CDR3 DNA: TGTGCCAGCAGCCTCTGGACAGGGGAGACCCAGTACTTC

clone size: NA
D gene: NA
V gene: TRBV5-1
J gene: TRBJ2-7
CDR3 protein: CASKSGLDSTYEQYF
CDR3 DNA: TGCGCCAGCAAGTCGGGTCTAGACTCCACCTACGAGCAGTACTTC

clone size: once
D gene: NA
V gene: TRBV5-1
J gene: TRBJ2-5
CDR3 protein: CASSLTGKQTQYF
CDR3 DNA: TGCGCCAGCAGCTTAACAGGGAAACAGACCCAGTACTTC

clone size: NA
D gene: TRBD1
V gene: TRBV5-4
J gene: TRBJ1-1
CDR3 protein: CASSTRTGKSTEAFF
CDR3 DNA: TGTGCCAGCAGCACAAGGACAGGGAAGAGCACTGAAGCTTTCTTT

clone size: NA
D gene: NA
V gene: TRBV18
J gene: TRBJ1-5
CDR3 protein: CASSFGAEGQPQHF
CDR3 DNA: TGTGCCAGCTCATTCGGTGCGGAAGGTCAGCCCCAGCATTTT

clone size: once
D gene: TRBD2
V gene: TRBV30
J gene: TRBJ2-4
CDR3 protein: CAWTGLEVKNIQYF
CDR3 DNA: TGTGCCTGGACGGGACTAGAGGTCAAAAACATTCAGTACTTC

clone size: once
D gene: TRBD1
V gene: TRBV11-2
J gene: TRBJ2-7
CDR3 protein: CASSPTRQGVYEQYF
CDR3 DNA: TGTGCCAGCAGCCCAACCCGACAGGGAGTCTACGAGCAGTACTTC

clone size: once
D gene: NA
V gene: TRBV12-3/TRBV12-4
J gene: TRBJ1-1
CDR3 protein: CASGRDFQAFF
CDR3 DNA: TGTGCCAGCGGCCGGGACTTTCAAGCTTTCTTT

clone size: few
D gene: NA
V gene: TRBV2
J gene: TRBJ1-5
CDR3 protein: CASRQGSNQPQHF
CDR3 DNA: TGTGCCAGCAGACAGGGTAGCAATCAGCCCCAGCATTTT

clone size: NA
D gene: NA
V gene: TRBV7-9
J gene: TRBJ1-2
CDR3 protein: CASSPQSGFGYTF
CDR3 DNA: TGTGCCAGCAGCCCTCAGTCGGGATTTGGCTACACCTTC

clone size: once
D gene: TRBD1
V gene: TRBV24-1
J gene: TRBJ1-1
CDR3 protein: CATSGQQGVRTEAFF
CDR3 DNA: TGTGCCACCAGTGGCCAACAGGGGGTAAGGACTGAAGCTTTCTTT

clone size: once
D gene: NA
V gene: TRBV27
J gene: TRBJ2-3
CDR3 protein: CASSPRLITDTQYF
CDR3 DNA: TGTGCCAGCAGCCCTAGACTCATCACAGATACGCAGTATTTT

clone size: NA
D gene: NA
V gene: TRBV7-2
J gene: TRBJ2-1
CDR3 protein: CASSLDGGSSYNEQFF
CDR3 DNA: TGTGCCAGCAGCTTAGATGGGGGCAGCTCCTACAATGAGCAGTTCTTC

clone size: NA
D gene: TRBD1
V gene: TRBV2
J gene: TRBJ1-2
CDR3 protein: CASMAGVQGSKLDGYTF
CDR3 DNA: TGTGCCAGCATGGCCGGAGTACAGGGGAGCAAGCTGGATGGCTACACCTTC

clone size: NA
D gene: NA
V gene: TRBV27
J gene: TRBJ2-1
CDR3 protein: CASSPDFSSYNEQFF
CDR3 DNA: TGTGCCAGCAGCCCCGACTTTAGCTCCTACAATGAGCAGTTCTTC

clone size: NA
D gene: TRBD2
V gene: TRBV5-1
J gene: TRBJ2-3
CDR3 protein: CASSANQAGGFLGYF
CDR3 DNA: TGCGCCAGCAGCGCGAACCAAGCGGGAGGCTTTCTTGGGTATTTT

clone size: NA
D gene: TRBD1
V gene: TRBV15
J gene: TRBJ2-7
CDR3 protein: CATSREEYRGSYEQYF
CDR3 DNA: TGTGCCACCAGCAGAGAAGAGTACAGGGGTTCCTACGAGCAGTACTTC

clone size: NA
D gene: TRBD2
V gene: TRBV30
J gene: TRBJ2-2
CDR3 protein: CASRTSGSRDTGELFF
CDR3 DNA: TGTGCCTCTAGGACTAGCGGCTCGAGGGACACCGGGGAGCTGTTTTTT

clone size: NA
D gene: NA
V gene: TRBV18
J gene: TRBJ2-3
CDR3 protein: CASSRLIPPGDTQYF
CDR3 DNA: TGTGCCAGCTCTCGACTAATTCCCCCGGGAGATACGCAGTATTTT

clone size: few
D gene: NA
V gene: TRBV11-2
J gene: TRBJ2-2
CDR3 protein: CASSLAGTGELFF
CDR3 DNA: TGTGCCAGCAGCTTAGCGGGCACCGGGGAGCTGTTTTTT

clone size: NA
D gene: TRBD2
V gene: TRBV11-3
J gene: TRBJ2-3
CDR3 protein: CASSWGGLTDTQYF
CDR3 DNA: TGTGCCAGCAGCTGGGGGGGTCTAACAGATACGCAGTATTTT

clone size: NA
D gene: TRBD1
V gene: TRBV29-1
J gene: TRBJ1-1
CDR3 protein: CSGNDRANTEAFF
CDR3 DNA: TGCAGCGGCAACGACAGGGCGAACACTGAAGCTTTCTTT